Each of the 15 T cell receptor beta chains below was sequenced from the same sample in a study of shared clonotypes between healthy human individuals. Clones were read by immunoSEQ multiplex PCR, and TCRdb kept only the in-frame ones, dropping some. Of under 2.5 million clones listed, 92% are singletons. Source material: naive CD4+ T cells from PBMCs. Regarding subset: CD45RA+ positively selected. The receptor set was obtained from a man aged 18 to 29 in good health. Some clones in this sample may be carry-over from other donors' samples.

As concerns this clone: This sample includes further DNA sequences coding for the same CDR3. The J gene is TRBJ2-1, the V gene TRBV9, with D possibly called TRBD1 or TRBD2 (6 bases each). From germline, CDR1 is SGDLS and CDR2 YYNGEE. The CDR3 loop spans 13 amino acids. V lost 0 bases and J lost 9, with 10 bases in between. Written as DNA, the CDR3 is TGTGCCAGCAGCGTAGTCGAGGGGGGTGAGCAGTTCTTC. Amino acid sequence: CASSVVEGGEQFF.

The chain joins TRBV4-1 to TRBJ2-7, with 7 nucleotides matching TRBD1. With V trimmed by 1 base and J by 7 bases, 4 bases remained unmatched. The CDR3 totals 13 residues. Germline-derived CDR1 and CDR2 are MGHRA and YSYEKL. The CDR3 is CASSQVAGGEQYF. Here the CDR3 DNA reads TGCGCCAGCAGCCAAGTTGCAGGGGGAGAGCAGTACTTC.

This clone was picked up one time. The chain recombines TRBV28 with TRBJ1-3; D unclear. V lost 9 bases to trimming and J lost 0 bases, with 15 bases between them. The CDR3 is made up of 15 amino acids. CDR1 and CDR2 from the germline V gene are MDHEN and SYDVKM. The CDR3 is CASSPDLFSGNTIYF. Written as DNA, the CDR3 is TGTGCCAGTAGCCCCGACCTTTTCTCTGGAAACACCATATATTTT.

The chain has TRBV5-5 and TRBJ1-5; D is undetermined. Per the germline V gene, CDR1 is SGHKS and CDR2 is YYEKEE (reference sequence). Deletions cut 1 base from V and 3 bases from J, with 11 bases between. The CDR3 is 15 amino acids. CDR3 sequence (DNA): TGTGCCAGCAGCTTGACGGAGGGTTTCAATCAGCCCCAGCATTTT. It yields the protein CASSLTEGFNQPQHF.

The chain couples TRBV28 to TRBJ1-3, with TRBD1 matching 7 bases. Germline values: CDR1 MDHEN, CDR2 SYDVKM. The length of the CDR3 is 15 residues. The J segment lost 3 bases and the V segment lost 3 bases, leaving 5 bases of the junction unmatched. CDR3 region: CASSFPRTGGNTIYF. The CDR3 DNA sequence: TGTGCCAGCAGTTTCCCAAGGACAGGTGGAAACACCATATATTTT.

The rearrangement joins TRBV5-1 to TRBJ2-2; D possibly uses TRBD1 or TRBD2 (5 bases each). Trimming cost V 1 base and J 0 bases, with 10 bases left between them. Germline loops: CDR1 SGHRS, CDR2 YFSETQ. CDR3 length: 16 amino acids. The CDR3 DNA sequence: TGCGCCAGCAGCTTGCACCGGGGCCCGAACACCGGGGAGCTGTTTTTT. Encoded protein: CASSLHRGPNTGELFF.

The rearrangement links TRBV7-9 to TRBJ2-7, with D maybe TRBD2 (5 bases). Trimming shortened V by 5 bases and J by 7 bases, and 12 bases separated the two germline ends. Germline V gene data show CDR1 as SEHNR and CDR2 as FQNEAQ (reference sequence). The CDR3 sequence is 12 residues long. The CDR3 DNA is TGTGCCAGCAGCACTCACTCGGGGGAGCAGTACTTC. Protein sequence: CASSTHSGEQYF.

The DNA for the CDR3 is TGTGCCACCGGCAGATTCTCTGGGGCCAACGTCCTGACTTTC. Its protein product is CATGRFSGANVLTF. This chain links TRBV5-6 with TRBJ2-6; D is undetermined. The V and J ends lost 9 bases and 0 bases respectively, with 10 bases between them. In germline, CDR1 is SGHDT, CDR2 YYEEEE. The CDR3 loop spans 14 amino acids.

The rearrangement joins TRBV2 to TRBJ1-5; tentatively, D is TRBD1 (6 bases). The CDR3 spans 15 residues. V lost 10 bases to trimming and J lost 0 bases, with 16 bases between them. Germline loops: CDR1 SNHLY, CDR2 FYNNEI. The CDR3 here is CATQGDHYSNQPQHF. DNA of the CDR3: TGTGCCACACAGGGAGACCATTATAGCAATCAGCCCCAGCATTTT.

Regarding this clone: Other DNA sequences in the sample encode the same CDR3. This chain links TRBV4-3 with TRBJ2-7; TRBD1 agrees at 9 bases. There are 14 residues in the CDR3. V was clipped by 4 bases and J by 2 bases; unmatched bases: 3. The germline gives CDR1 LGHNA, CDR2 YSLEER. DNA for the CDR3: TGCGCCAGCAGCCCGGGACAGGGAGCCTACGAGCAGTACTTC. Its translation is CASSPGQGAYEQYF.

This chain uses TRBV19 with TRBJ2-7, with D possibly being TRBD2 (7 bases). V lost 6 bases, J lost 3 bases, and 18 bases lay in between. The germline gives CDR1 LNHDA, CDR2 SQIVND (reference sequence). The CDR3 has 15 residues. CDR3 residues: CASSSGGLGVYEQYF. DNA for the CDR3: TGTGCCAGTAGCTCCGGGGGGCTTGGGGTCTACGAGCAGTACTTC.

The chain links TRBV10-3 to TRBJ2-7, with TRBD1 identical over 10 bases. The V segment lost 7 bases and the J segment 5 bases; nucleotides outside the gene matches: 8. The CDR3 is 14 amino acids. Germline CDR1 reads ENHRY; CDR2 reads SYGVKD. For the CDR3, the DNA is TGTGCCATCAACTCCGGGACAGGGGATGACGAGCAGTACTTC. It yields the protein CAINSGTGDDEQYF.

The V and J genes are TRBV5-1 and TRBJ2-7; TRBD2 might be the D (5 bases). V lost 0 bases to trimming and J lost 4 bases, with 17 bases between them. The CDR3 consists of 16 residues. Per germline, CDR1 SGHRS and CDR2 YFSETQ. CDR3 DNA sequence: TGCGCCAGCAGCTTGGAAGTCGTAGGAGGCGGTTACGAGCAGTACTTC. Its translation is CASSLEVVGGGYEQYF. Filled out from reference TRBV5-1 and TRBJ2-7, the complete variable domain reads KAGVTQTPRYLIKTRGQQVTLSCSPISGHRSVSWYQQTPGQGLQFLFEYFSETQRNKGNFPGRFSGRQFSNSRSEMNVSTLELGDSALYLCASSLEVVGGGYEQYFGPGTRLTVT.

On this clone itself: An end of the junction differs from the germline gene, which may be a read error. V is TRBV7-3 and J is TRBJ2-1; 7 bases are a match to TRBD1. The germline V gene encodes CDR1 SGHTA and CDR2 FQGTGA. The CDR3 runs to 16 residues. In DNA, the CDR3 is TGTGCCAGCAGCCTAACAGGGGCCACGGCATACAATGAGCAGTTCTTC. It codes for CASSLTGATAYNEQFF.

A few counts support this clone. The J gene is TRBJ1-5, the V gene TRBV6-1; D unclear. V lost 4 bases and J lost 7, with 11 bases in between. This CDR3 has 13 amino acids. Germline CDR1 MNHNS, CDR2 SASEGT. Here the CDR3 reads CASSGREWQPQHF. DNA of the CDR3: TGTGCCAGCAGTGGGCGGGAGTGGCAGCCCCAGCATTTT.